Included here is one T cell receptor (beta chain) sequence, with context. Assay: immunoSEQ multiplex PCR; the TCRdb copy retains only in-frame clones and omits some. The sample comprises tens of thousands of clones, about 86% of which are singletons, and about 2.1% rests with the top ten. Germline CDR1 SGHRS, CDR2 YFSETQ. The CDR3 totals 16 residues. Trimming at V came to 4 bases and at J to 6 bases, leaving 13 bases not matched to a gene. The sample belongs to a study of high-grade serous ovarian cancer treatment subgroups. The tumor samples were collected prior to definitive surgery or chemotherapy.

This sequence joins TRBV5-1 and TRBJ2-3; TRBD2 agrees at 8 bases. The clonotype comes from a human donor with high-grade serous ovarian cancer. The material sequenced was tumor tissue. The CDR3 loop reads CASSGLLSGSRDTQYF. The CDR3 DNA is TGCGCCAGCAGCGGCCTTCTCAGCGGGAGTAGGGATACGCAGTATTTT.